The rows below give T cell receptor beta chains drawn from one sample of a study of blood T cell repertoires in COVID-19. Profiled with immunoSEQ multiplex PCR; TCRdb holds only in-frame clones, not every one. The sample has fewer than 85,000 clones; under 80% are singletons. The sample consisted of peripheral blood. Every receptor here comes from a human donor with acute or convalescent COVID-19. The donor label of this sample is uncertain. CDR3s include the opening cysteine and the closing phenylalanine or tryptophan. A D gene is named only where the DNA matches it firmly. Only some rows state a clone size, as once, few, many or a class for expanded clones.

>TRBD1|TRBV6-6|-|TRBJ1-1
TGTGCCACCAAAGACAGGGCAGCCACTGAAGCTTTCTTT
CATKDRAATEAFF
>-|TRBV6-5|-|TRBJ1-2
TGTGCCAGCGTAGCGGGATCTGTTGACTATGGCTACACCTTC
CASVAGSVDYGYTF
>TRBD1|TRBV19|once|TRBJ1-2
TGTGCCAGTAGTCCCGTGGTCCCCGGGACAGGGAACTATGGCTACACCTTC
CASSPVVPGTGNYGYTF
>TRBD1|TRBV19|-|TRBJ1-5
TGTGCCAGTAGTACCGGACAGGGTAGCAATCAGCCCCAGCATTTT
CASSTGQGSNQPQHF
>-|TRBV12-3/TRBV12-4|-|TRBJ2-5
TGTGCCAGCAGTTTTGGGCAGGGAGAGACCCAGTACTTC
CASSFGQGETQYF
>-|TRBV7-8|-|TRBJ1-6
TGTGCCAGCAGCTTATGGCGGGCTGCTAGCTCCTATAATTCACCCCTCCACTTT
CASSLWRAASSYNSPLHF
>-|TRBV19|-|TRBJ2-2
TGTGCCAGTAGTATAGGTCGGGGGACGGCCGGGGAGCTGTTTTTT
CASSIGRGTAGELFF
>-|TRBV19|few|TRBJ1-3
TGTGCCAGTACCCTCCGGGGAGGGGGAAACACCATATATTTT
CASTLRGGGNTIYF
>-|TRBV2|-|TRBJ1-5
TGTGCCAGCAGAAGACAGACCAATCAGCCCCAGCATTTT
CASRRQTNQPQHF
>TRBD1|TRBV27|once|TRBJ1-5
TGTGCCAGCAGTTTATCTTACACTCCGGGACAGGGGCGATATCAGCCCCAGCATTTT
CASSLSYTPGQGRYQPQHF
>TRBD1|TRBV24-1|-|TRBJ1-2
TGTGCCACCAGCCGGACAGGGGGGGACTATGGCTACACCTTC
CATSRTGGDYGYTF
>-|TRBV13|-|TRBJ2-6
TGTGCCAGCAGCTTCTCGACACCATTCTCTGGGGCCAACGTCCTGACTTTC
CASSFSTPFSGANVLTF
>TRBD2|TRBV5-1|few|TRBJ2-1
TGCGCCAGCAGCTTGGGGACTAGCGGGGGGCATGAGCAGTTCTTC
CASSLGTSGGHEQFF
>-|TRBV19|few|TRBJ1-4
TGTGCCAGTAGTATGGGCGATGCCGGAGGTGAAAAACTGTTTTTT
CASSMGDAGGEKLFF
>-|TRBV19|-|TRBJ1-3
TGTGCCAGTAGTATACCTCGGGGGTCTGGAAACACCATATATTTT
CASSIPRGSGNTIYF
>TRBD1|TRBV19|-|TRBJ2-2
TGTGCCAGTAGGGAGGACAGGGGGGACACCGGGGAGCTGTTTTTT
CASREDRGDTGELFF
>-|TRBV25-1|-|TRBJ2-3
TGTGCCAGCAGTGAATATTTACGGCGGGGCACAGATACGCAGTATTTT
CASSEYLRRGTDTQYF
>TRBD1|TRBV28|-|TRBJ1-5
TGTGCCAGCAGTTTAGGCAGGGGGCCAGGCCAGCCCCAGCATTTT
CASSLGRGPGQPQHF
>TRBD1|TRBV28|-|TRBJ2-7
TGTGCCAGCAGTTCCCCGGGGCCAGGGGGCTCCTACGAGCAGTACTTC
CASSSPGPGGSYEQYF
>-|TRBV5-6|-|TRBJ1-1
TGTGCCAGCAGCTTGGCTTCAGGGAATATTGAAGCTTTCTTT
CASSLASGNIEAFF
>-|TRBV12-3/TRBV12-4|-|TRBJ1-2
TGTGCCAGCAGTTTAGGGGACATCGGTGGCTACACCTTC
CASSLGDIGGYTF
>TRBD1|TRBV5-4|-|TRBJ2-3
TGTGCCAGCAGCTTGATTGGCAGGGGGCCAGATACGCAGTATTTT
CASSLIGRGPDTQYF
>-|TRBV7-2|-|TRBJ2-5
TGTGCCAGCAGCTTAGAGGGTAGCCGGAGGGTGACCCAGTACTTC
CASSLEGSRRVTQYF
>-|TRBV25-1|few|TRBJ2-1
TGTGCCACCATGAGGAGTGAATCCTACAATGAGCAGTTCTTC
CATMRSESYNEQFF
>TRBD2|TRBV5-4|-|TRBJ2-5
TGTGCCAGCAGCCTCAATAGCGGGGGGGCGGAGACCCAGTACTTC
CASSLNSGGAETQYF
>-|TRBV14|once|TRBJ2-3
TGTGCCAGCAGCCAGGGCGGGACGGTAGCGTCAGATACGCAGTATTTT
CASSQGGTVASDTQYF
>TRBD1|TRBV30|-|TRBJ1-5
TGTGCCTGGAGTCCCTACAGGGGCGTGGGCAATCAGCCCCAGCATTTT
CAWSPYRGVGNQPQHF
>-|TRBV27|-|TRBJ2-2
TGTGCCAGCAGTTTCCTTCCGGGACACACCACCGGGGAGCTGTTTTTT
CASSFLPGHTTGELFF
>TRBD1|TRBV30|-|TRBJ1-4
TGTGCCTGGGCAACAGGGGGAAGAGGTGAAAAACTGTTTTTT
CAWATGGRGEKLFF
>-|TRBV19|-|TRBJ1-1
TGTGCCAGTAGGAGGGGGGGACTAATGAACACTGAAGCTTTCTTT
CASRRGGLMNTEAFF